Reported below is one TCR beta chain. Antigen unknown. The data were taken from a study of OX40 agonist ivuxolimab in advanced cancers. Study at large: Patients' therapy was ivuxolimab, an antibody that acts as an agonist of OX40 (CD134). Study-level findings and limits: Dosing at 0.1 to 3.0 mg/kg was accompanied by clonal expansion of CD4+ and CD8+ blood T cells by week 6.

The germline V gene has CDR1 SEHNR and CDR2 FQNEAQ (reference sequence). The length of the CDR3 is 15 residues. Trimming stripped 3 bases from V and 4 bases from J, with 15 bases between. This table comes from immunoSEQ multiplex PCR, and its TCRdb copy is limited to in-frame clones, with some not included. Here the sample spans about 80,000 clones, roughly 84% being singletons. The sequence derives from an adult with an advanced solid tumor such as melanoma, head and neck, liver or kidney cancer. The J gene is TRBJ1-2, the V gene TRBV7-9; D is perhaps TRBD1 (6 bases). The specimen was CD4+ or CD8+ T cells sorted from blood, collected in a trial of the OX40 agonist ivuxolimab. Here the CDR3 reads CASSLAQGGSYGYTF. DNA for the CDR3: TGTGCCAGCAGCTTGGCCCAAGGGGGTAGCTATGGCTACACCTTC.